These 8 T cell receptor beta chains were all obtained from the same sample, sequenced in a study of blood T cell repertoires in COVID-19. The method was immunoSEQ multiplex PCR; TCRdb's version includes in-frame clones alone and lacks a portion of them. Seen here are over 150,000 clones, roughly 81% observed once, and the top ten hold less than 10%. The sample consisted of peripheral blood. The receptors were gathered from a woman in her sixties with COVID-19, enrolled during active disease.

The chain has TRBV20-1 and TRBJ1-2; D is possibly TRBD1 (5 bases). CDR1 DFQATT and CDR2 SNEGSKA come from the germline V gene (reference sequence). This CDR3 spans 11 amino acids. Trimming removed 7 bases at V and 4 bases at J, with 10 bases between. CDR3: CSGGTLYGYTF. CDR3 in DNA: TGCAGTGGGGGCACCCTCTATGGCTACACCTTC.

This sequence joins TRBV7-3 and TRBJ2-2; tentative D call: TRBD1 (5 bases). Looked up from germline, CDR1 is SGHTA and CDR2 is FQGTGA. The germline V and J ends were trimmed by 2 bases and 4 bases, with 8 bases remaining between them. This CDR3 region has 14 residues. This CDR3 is CASSLYQGTGELFF. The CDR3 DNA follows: TGTGCCAGCAGCTTATATCAGGGCACCGGGGAGCTGTTTTTT.

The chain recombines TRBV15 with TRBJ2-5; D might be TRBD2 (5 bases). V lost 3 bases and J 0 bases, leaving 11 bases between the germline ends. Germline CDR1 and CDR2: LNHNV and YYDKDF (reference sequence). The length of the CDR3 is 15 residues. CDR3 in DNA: TGTGCCACCAGCAGCCTGACCGGGAACCAAGAGACCCAGTACTTC. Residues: CATSSLTGNQETQYF.

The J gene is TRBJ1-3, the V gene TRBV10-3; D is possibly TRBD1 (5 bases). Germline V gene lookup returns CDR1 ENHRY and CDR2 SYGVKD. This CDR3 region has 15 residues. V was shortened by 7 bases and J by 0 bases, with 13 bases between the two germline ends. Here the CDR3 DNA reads TGTGCCATCAACGGGGGTCCGGGCTCTGGAAACACCATATATTTT. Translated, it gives CAINGGPGSGNTIYF.

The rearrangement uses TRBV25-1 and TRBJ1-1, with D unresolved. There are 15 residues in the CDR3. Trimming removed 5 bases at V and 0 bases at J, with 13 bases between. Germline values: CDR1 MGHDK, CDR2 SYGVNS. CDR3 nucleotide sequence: TGTGCCAGCAGTAACGGCGGGCTCATGAACACTGAAGCTTTCTTT. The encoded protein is CASSNGGLMNTEAFF.

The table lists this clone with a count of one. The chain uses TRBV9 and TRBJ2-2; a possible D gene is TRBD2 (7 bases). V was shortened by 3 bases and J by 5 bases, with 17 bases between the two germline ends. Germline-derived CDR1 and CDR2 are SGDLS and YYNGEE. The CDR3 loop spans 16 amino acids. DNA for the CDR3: TGTGCCAGCAGCGGACGGGGGGCGCAGGGGACCGGGGAGCTGTTTTTT. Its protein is CASSGRGAQGTGELFF. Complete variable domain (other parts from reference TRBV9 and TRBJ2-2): DSGVTQTPKHLITATGQRVTLRCSPRSGDLSVYWYQQSLDQGLQFLIQYYNGEERAKGNILERFSAQQFPDLHSELNLSSLELGDSALYFCASSGRGAQGTGELFFGEGSRLTVL.

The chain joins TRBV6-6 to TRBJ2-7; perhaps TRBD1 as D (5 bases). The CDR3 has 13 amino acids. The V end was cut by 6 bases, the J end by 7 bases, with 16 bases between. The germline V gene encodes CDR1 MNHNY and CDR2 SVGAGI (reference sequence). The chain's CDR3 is CASSTQGPGEQYV. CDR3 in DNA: TGTGCCAGCAGCACCCAGGGTCCTGGGGAGCAGTACGTC.

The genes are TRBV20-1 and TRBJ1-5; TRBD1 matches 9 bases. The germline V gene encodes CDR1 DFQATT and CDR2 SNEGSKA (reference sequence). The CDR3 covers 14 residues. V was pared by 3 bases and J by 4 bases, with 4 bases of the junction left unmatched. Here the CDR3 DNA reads TGCAGTGCTAGTAGGACAGGGGTAAATCAGCCCCAGCATTTT. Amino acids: CSASRTGVNQPQHF.